This paragraph covers one TCR beta chain sequence. V dropped 0 bases and J dropped 1 base, with 7 bases sitting between them. This CDR3 region has 14 residues. CDR1 and CDR2 from the germline V gene are SGDLS and YYNGEE. The data were obtained in a study of blood T cell repertoires in COVID-19. Measured with immunoSEQ multiplex PCR; TCRdb has only the in-frame clones, and not every one. The sample includes 70,000 to 85,000 clones, about 83% of them seen just once. The J gene is TRBJ1-1, the V gene TRBV9; D is ambiguous. The TCR comes from a man older than 75 with active or convalescent COVID-19. What was sequenced was peripheral blood. As DNA, the CDR3 is TGTGCCAGCAGCGTAGGACATCCGAACACTGAAGCTTTCTTT. Its protein product is CASSVGHPNTEAFF.